This TCR beta chain comes out of a study of blood T cells in healthy people across ages (dated by TCRdb to 2015 to 2017). About the investigation overall: In model experiments, template switching captured roughly one uniquely barcoded TCR beta cDNA molecule for every two T cells. Age-related changes in TCR beta repertoire diversity were measured in the study by deep sequencing normalized with unique cDNA molecular identifiers. Donors were grouped into four age groups: young (average 16 years), middle-aged (around 39), aged (around 56) and long-lived (approximately 75). For two donors (one aged 18 to 30 and one aged 80 or older), the study analyzed two additional independent replicas of 1 million unique cDNA reads from the same blood draw.

General conclusions and limits of the study: Since profiling was done on bulk unsorted PBMCs, naive and antigen-experienced compartments could not be conclusively compared. Observed TCR beta diversity per million T cells fell roughly linearly with age, and a significant reduction was already apparent by age around 40. Compared with the aged group, more naive CD4+ T cells, fewer expanded clones and increased TCR diversity were shown by the long-lived group, suggesting age selection. The CMV infection status of donors was not known, potentially confounding age-related changes in expanded clonotypes. Total diversity estimates from one million sequenced T cells were considered lower bounds and underestimates. There was a strong correlation between observed TCR beta diversity and the percentage of naive T cells measured by flow cytometry.

From the cysteine up to the phenylalanine, the CDR3 has a length of 13 residues. Left in the record is the CDR3 DNA by itself, 39 bases read in frame from the first base. According to the germline V gene, CDR1 reads SQVTM and CDR2 reads ANQGSEA. V loses 3 bases, J loses 0 bases, and the germline ends lie 6 bases apart. The roughly 39 donors, aged 6 to 90 years, were systemically healthy Caucasian individuals from Russia. Ten milliliters of peripheral blood were drawn from each donor into EDTA-treated Vacutainer tubes. Ficoll-Paque density-gradient centrifugation was used to isolate PBMCs, with at least 7 million obtained per sample. Trizol reagent was used to extract total RNA from the PBMCs, yielding at least 5 micrograms per sample. The percentages of naive CD45RAhigh/CD27high T cells were determined by flow cytometry on a PBMC aliquot from every donor. Receptor amplification or capture employed 5' RACE. The data were produced on an Illumina HiSeq 2500. A second PCR of about 6 to 12 cycles was run with a J-beta primer mix and a sample-barcoded 5' primer. A template-switch 5' adaptor carrying 12 random nucleotides introduced a unique molecular identifier onto each TCR beta cDNA molecule. Each sample yielded at least 3 million CDR3-containing paired-end reads. First-strand cDNA was synthesized from all RNA with the Mint cDNA synthesis kit, primed by a TRBC-specific oligonucleotide. Following uracil-DNA glycosylase treatment, a first 18-cycle PCR with universal primers M1SS and BC2_uni_R was performed on all cDNA. The authors' analysis ran thus. For normalization, 1 million high-quality reads, each with a distinct molecular identifier, were randomly selected from each sample. Instead of being binned into consensus sequences, reads with shared molecular identifiers were discarded. MiTCR, set to a Q25 quality threshold and the strictest error-elimination algorithm, was used for CDR3 identification, clonotype clustering and error correction. A nonparametric unseen species model using Euler transformation provided a lower-bound estimate of total TCR beta diversity. Using fastp trimming at Q25 and MiXCR clonotype assembly, TCRdb reanalyzed the public sequencing data and kept in-frame beta chains. Duplicate CDR3 protein sequences are folded into a single record with the most common DNA and genes. Clone size and V and J calls follow TCRdb, not the original study. The sample table holds 540,000 or so distinct CDR3 sequences, of which 24% were seen once. In total, the top ten clones hold 8.7% of the sample.

This clonotype came up many times. The antigen it recognizes is unknown. No quality values exist for individual bases; no much larger clone is one base distant. In addition, the sample was reused for a study of T cells of mothers and their children. From the second report: Nine systemically healthy Caucasian individuals, comprising three mothers and their six children, were included as donors. cDNA synthesis used all of the extracted RNA, with approximately 1.6 ug of RNA in each 15 ul reaction. Sample barcodes and 2-4 random nucleotides were added via the M1S primer in the second PCR. More than 8 million TCR beta CDR3 reads were obtained from each mother, and roughly 3.1 million reads were obtained from each child. Thymic selection similarly shapes TCR recombination output in related and unrelated pairs, with minor effect from inherited differences. Related mother-child pairs always showed normalized repertoire overlap that was slightly higher than in unrelated mother-child pairs, though the difference was never significant. With a sensitivity of around 97 clones per million clonotypes, no persistent microchimeric T cell clones were detected. In the study, deep NGS was used to compare the TCR beta repertoires of mothers and children, and features distinguishing related mother-child pairs from unrelated individuals were sought. On average, the children were about 10 +/- 4 years old, while the mothers were roughly 36 +/- 4 years old. After adapter ligation with NEBNext reagents, the libraries were sequenced on Illumina HiSeq 2000 with 100+100 nt paired-end reads. Mother and child libraries were prepared a month apart and sequenced in separate runs to prevent cross-contamination. For each donor, somewhere between roughly 500,000 and 2,100,000 distinct TCR beta clonotypes were identified. Naive TCR beta clonotypes were estimated from low-frequency clonotypes matched to each donor's FACS-determined naive share, without sorting.

The sequence was obtained from a boy younger than 18 in good health. The rearrangement joined TRBV29-1 to TRBJ2-1, with no confidently assigned D gene. The sample taken for sequencing was blood. The CDR3 protein: CSVEASSYNEQFF. DNA sequence: TGCAGCGTTGAGGCCAGCTCCTACAATGAGCAGTTCTTC.